Each of the 32 T cell receptor beta chains below was sequenced from the same sample in a study of spatial heterogeneity in lung cancer. Time point in this sample: blood at routine non-recurrence follow-up after resection. MiXCR, applied by TCRdb to the 5' RACE reads, yields one record per CDR3 protein. The sample has roughly 99,000 distinct CDR3 sequences, 19% seen once; the top ten hold 20% to 25%. Sequencing used PBMCs, obtained at follow-up. Receptors originate from a male donor with early-stage non-small cell lung cancer.

The chain employs TRBV30 and TRBJ1-1; possible D gene TRBD1, 6 bases. Trimming shortened V by 0 bases and J by 1 base, and 6 bases separated the two germline ends. This CDR3 spans 13 amino acids. Germline CDR1 reads GTSNPN; CDR2 reads SVGIG (reference sequence). CDR3 residues: CAWSVRGNTEAFF. The DNA of the CDR3 is TGTGCCTGGAGTGTCAGGGGGAACACTGAAGCTTTCTTT.

This clonotype has just a few counts. CDR3 DNA: TGCAGCGTCCTCGGGGACGTCCACAATGAGCAGTTCTTC. It yields the protein CSVLGDVHNEQFF. This rearrangement joins TRBV29-1 to TRBJ2-1; D is tentatively TRBD1 or TRBD2 (5 bases each). V dropped 6 bases and J dropped 5 bases, with 14 bases sitting between them. This CDR3 spans 13 amino acids. CDR1 is SQVTM and CDR2 is ANQGSEA in the germline V gene.

V gene TRBV19 combines with J gene TRBJ1-5; D not certain. Germline V gene lookup returns CDR1 LNHDA and CDR2 SQIVND (reference sequence). This CDR3 spans 15 amino acids. V dropped 9 bases and J dropped 7 bases, with 22 bases sitting between them. CDR3 sequence (DNA): TGTGCCAGCAGGACTGGGTCGGAACTGGGGCAGCCCCAGCATTTT. Translation gives CASRTGSELGQPQHF.

A few counts support this clonotype. The V call is TRBV10-3, the J call TRBJ2-7; the D gene is possibly TRBD2 (6 bases). Germline assignment: CDR1 ENHRY and CDR2 SYGVKD. This CDR3 comprises 16 residues. Trimming cost V 4 bases and J 4 bases, with 20 bases left between them. For the CDR3, the DNA is TGTGCCATCAGTGTAAGGAGGGGAACGTGGGGTTACGAGCAGTACGTC. Translated, it gives CAISVRRGTWGYEQYV.

This clonotype was seen only a few times. This rearrangement joins TRBV15 to TRBJ2-7; 8 nucleotides line up with TRBD1. This CDR3 has 18 residues. Per the germline V gene, CDR1 is LNHNV and CDR2 is YYDKDF (reference sequence). V dropped 0 bases and J dropped 1; count of bases not matched to a gene: 11. The CDR3 nucleotides read TGTGCCACCAGCAGAGATTCCCGGGACAGGCAACCTTCCTACGAGCAGTACTTC. Encoded protein: CATSRDSRDRQPSYEQYF. The full variable domain, completed using reference TRBV15 and TRBJ2-7, is DAMVIQNPRYQVTQFGKPVTLSCSQTLNHNVMYWYQQKSSQAPKLLFHYYDKDFNNEADTPDNFQSRRPNTSFCFLDIRSPGLGDTAMYLCATSRDSRDRQPSYEQYFGPGTRLTVT.

The rearrangement links TRBV20-1 to TRBJ2-7, with D possibly matching TRBD2 (6 bases). The CDR3 loop spans 14 amino acids. CDR1 is DFQATT and CDR2 is SNEGSKA in the germline V gene (reference sequence). Trimming cost V 0 bases and J 2 bases, with 11 bases left between them. CDR3 DNA sequence: TGCAGTGCTAGAGATGCTAGCGCCACCTACGAGCAGTACTTC. Its translation: CSARDASATYEQYF.

Only a few counts were recorded for this clonotype. This chain links TRBV11-1 with TRBJ2-6; weak D call: TRBD2 (6 bases). V lost 5 bases, J lost 1 base, and 9 bases lay in between. This CDR3 is 15 amino acids long. Germline V gene lookup returns CDR1 SGHAT and CDR2 FQDESV (reference sequence). The CDR3 nucleotides are TGTGCCAGCAGCGACGGGGGTTCTGGGGCCAACGTCCTGACTTTC. It yields the protein CASSDGGSGANVLTF.

The count of this clonotype is one. The chain recombines TRBV4-1 with TRBJ1-6; no firm D call. With 0 bases removed from V and 9 bases from J, the gap between germline ends came to 12 bases. The germline gives CDR1 MGHRA, CDR2 YSYEKL. This CDR3 has 15 residues. CDR3 in DNA: TGCGCCAGCAGCCAAGATAAACCGGTTGCTTCACCCCTCCACTTT. Protein product: CASSQDKPVASPLHF.

The chain is built from TRBV4-3 and TRBJ2-4; no reliable D call. Germline CDR1 LGHNA, CDR2 YSLEER. This CDR3 region has 15 residues. The ends were cut back, 3 bases at V and 0 bases at J, with 9 bases in the middle. CDR3 amino acids: CASSQGSLAKNIQYF. The CDR3 DNA is TGCGCCAGCAGCCAGGGCAGTTTAGCCAAAAACATTCAGTACTTC.

This rearrangement joins TRBV6-5 to TRBJ1-5; D may be TRBD1 (6 bases). The germline V gene encodes CDR1 MNHEY and CDR2 SVGAGI. CDR3 size: 15 residues. Trimming removed 4 bases at V and 1 base at J, with 11 bases between. The CDR3, as DNA: TGTGCCAGCAGTTCGGACAGAACCAGCAATCAGCCCCAGCATTTT. Protein sequence: CASSSDRTSNQPQHF.

The chain joins TRBV14 to TRBJ2-3; D is unresolved. The CDR3 has 14 residues. V lost 4 bases to trimming and J lost 0 bases, with 8 bases between them. Germline CDR1 is SGHDN and CDR2 is FVKESK. CDR3 sequence: CASSLRLSTDTQYF. DNA of the CDR3: TGTGCCAGCAGCCTGAGGCTTAGCACAGATACGCAGTATTTT.

The CDR3 spells CASGFHGVNTEAFF. CDR3 DNA sequence: TGTGCTAGTGGTTTCCACGGGGTAAACACTGAAGCTTTCTTT. The gene calls are TRBV12-5 and TRBJ1-1; D gene unclear. The germline V gene has CDR1 LGHNT and CDR2 FRNRAP. V was trimmed by 3 bases and J by 2 bases, leaving 10 bases between them. The CDR3 has 14 amino acids.

The V and J genes are TRBV3-1 and TRBJ2-7; D is ambiguous. CDR3 length equals 13 residues. V lost 4 bases and J 1 base, leaving 8 bases between the germline ends. The germline V gene encodes CDR1 LGHDT and CDR2 YNNKEL (reference sequence). Here the CDR3 DNA reads TGTGCCAGCAGCCCCTCTAGTTCCTACGAGCAGTACTTC. This sequence encodes CASSPSSSYEQYF.

The chain joins TRBV29-1 to TRBJ2-7; TRBD1 is a possible D gene (6 bases). The CDR3 runs to 14 residues. With 5 bases removed from V and 5 bases from J, the gap between germline ends came to 19 bases. The germline V gene has CDR1 SQVTM and CDR2 ANQGSEA. In DNA, the CDR3 is TGCAGCGTTCAATCAGGGGCGCGCGGTAACGAGCAGTACTTC. This codes for CSVQSGARGNEQYF.

V usage is TRBV19 and J usage is TRBJ2-7; D uncertain. Trimming shortened V by 3 bases and J by 7 bases, and 16 bases separated the two germline ends. Germline lookup yields CDR1 LNHDA and CDR2 SQIVND (reference sequence). This CDR3 region has 14 residues. CDR3 sequence (DNA): TGTGCCAGTAGTATTCAAGGCCGGCGGATAGAGCAGTACTTC. Encoded protein: CASSIQGRRIEQYF.

This clonotype was counted a few times. The J gene is TRBJ1-5, the V gene TRBV18; TRBD1 might be the D (6 bases). Trimming took 4 bases from V and 6 from J, leaving 19 bases between them. The germline CDR1 and CDR2 sequences are KGHSH and LQKENI. CDR3 length: 16 amino acids. Here the CDR3 DNA reads TGTGCCAGCTCACTGAGTAGGACAGAAGGCATTCAGCCCCAGCATTTT. This sequence encodes CASSLSRTEGIQPQHF.

This clonotype showed up many times. This chain joins TRBV21-1 and TRBJ2-1; TRBD2 reflects the table's D call only, with no check against the DNA. TRBV21-1 is reported as a pseudogene. There are 12 residues in the CDR3. The CDR3, as DNA: TGTGCCAGCAGCAGGGAGCGGGAGGGCCCTCTTTTC. Translating it yields CASSREREGPLF.

V gene TRBV12-3 or TRBV12-4 combines with J gene TRBJ2-3; D ambiguous. There are 14 residues in the CDR3. V was pared by 3 bases and J by 6 bases, with 13 bases between. The CDR3 region is CASSFTESTDTQYF. The DNA of the CDR3 is TGTGCCAGCAGTTTTACTGAATCCACCGATACGCAGTATTTT.

At least ten counts were recorded for this clonotype. As DNA, the CDR3 is TGCAGTGCGAGCCGGGACTTGGGGACTGAGACCCAGTACTTC. It yields the protein CSASRDLGTETQYF. The genes are TRBV20-1 and TRBJ2-5; D possibly corresponds to TRBD2 (6 bases). Trimming removed 6 bases from V and 5 bases from J, with 19 bases in between. The CDR3 totals 14 residues. Germline CDR1 is DFQATT and CDR2 is SNEGSKA (reference sequence).

This clonotype has just a few counts. The chain employs TRBV4-2 and TRBJ2-1; 9 bases match TRBD2. Per germline, CDR1 LGHNA and CDR2 YNFKEQ. The junction had 8 bases not matched to a gene; V was cut back by 3 bases and J by 8 bases. The CDR3 contains 15 residues. The CDR3 loop is CASSQLSGSWDEQFF. CDR3 nucleotide sequence: TGTGCCAGCAGCCAGCTTAGCGGGAGTTGGGATGAGCAGTTCTTC.

The chain carries TRBV18 and TRBJ1-4; D gene ambiguous. This CDR3 contains 13 residues. V lost 3 bases and J lost 5, with 7 bases in between. Germline V lookup: CDR1 KGHSH, CDR2 LQKENI. The CDR3 loop reads CASSPGGNEKLFF. The CDR3 bases are TGTGCCAGCTCACCGGGAGGGAATGAAAAACTGTTTTTT. Filled out from reference TRBV18 and TRBJ1-4, the complete variable domain reads NAGVMQNPRHLVRRRGQEARLRCSPMKGHSHVYWYRQLPEEGLKFMVYLQKENIIDESGMPKERFSAEFPKEGPSILRIQQVVRGDSAAYFCASSPGGNEKLFFGSGTQLSVL.

This clonotype was counted a few times. The rearrangement uses TRBV27 and TRBJ2-3; 8 bases line up with TRBD2. The germline V gene has CDR1 MNHEY and CDR2 SMNVEV (reference sequence). V was clipped by 6 bases and J by 6 bases; unmatched bases: 8. The CDR3 extends over 14 amino acids. CDR3 residues: CASRAAGAVDTQYF. DNA of the CDR3: TGTGCCAGCAGGGCAGCGGGGGCGGTGGATACGCAGTATTTT.

This clonotype was counted many times. V usage is TRBV10-3 and J usage is TRBJ2-7; possible D gene TRBD1, 6 bases. The V end lost 5 bases, the J end lost 3 bases, and 11 bases lay between the germline ends. From germline, CDR1 is ENHRY and CDR2 SYGVKD. This CDR3 has 13 amino acids. In nucleotides, the CDR3 is TGTGCCATCAGTCTAGAACAGGGCTACGAGCAGTACGTC. This sequence encodes CAISLEQGYEQYV.

The chain has TRBV7-8 and TRBJ2-1; TRBD2 matches 11 bases. The V segment lost 5 bases and the J segment 4 bases; nucleotides outside the gene matches: 4. The CDR3 length is 15 residues. CDR1 is SGHVS, CDR2 FQNEAQ, per germline. The CDR3 sequence: CASSVLAGGYNEQFF. In DNA form, the CDR3 reads TGTGCCAGCAGCGTCCTAGCGGGGGGATACAATGAGCAGTTCTTC.

The V gene is TRBV27, the J gene TRBJ2-7; D is uncertain. The V end lost 2 bases, the J end lost 2 bases, and 13 bases lay between the germline ends. CDR1 is MNHEY and CDR2 is SMNVEV in the germline V gene (reference sequence). There are 15 residues in the CDR3. The CDR3 here is CASSLRMDNTYEQYF. The CDR3 DNA sequence: TGTGCCAGCAGTTTACGTATGGATAATACCTACGAGCAGTACTTC.

This clonotype was seen at least ten times. The rearrangement links TRBV7-8 to TRBJ2-1, with TRBD2 identical over 11 bases. V was clipped by 5 bases and J by 10 bases; unmatched bases: 10. The CDR3 runs to 15 residues. Per the germline V gene, CDR1 is SGHVS and CDR2 is FQNEAQ. The CDR3 nucleotides read TGTGCCAGCAGCCATATAGCGGGAGGGCCCGAGGAGCAGTTCTTC. Encoded protein: CASSHIAGGPEEQFF. Complete variable domain (other parts from reference TRBV7-8 and TRBJ2-1): GAGVSQSPRYKVAKRGQDVALRCDPISGHVSLFWYQQALGQGPEFLTYFQNEAQLDKSGLPSDRFFAERPEGSVSTLKIQRTQQEDSAVYLCASSHIAGGPEEQFFGPGTRLTVL.

The chain links TRBV9 to TRBJ1-3; D gene uncertain. CDR3 length equals 14 residues. V was cut by 0 bases and J by 2 bases, with 6 bases left in between. Germline values: CDR1 SGDLS, CDR2 YYNGEE. The CDR3 is CASSVDNTGNTIYF. In nucleotides, the CDR3 is TGTGCCAGCAGCGTAGACAATACTGGAAACACCATATATTTT.

This clonotype was found a few times. This chain links TRBV11-2 with TRBJ2-1; 11 positions match TRBD2. V trimming: 0 bases; J trimming: 7 bases; junction bases outside the gene matches: 8. Looked up from germline, CDR1 is SGHAT and CDR2 is FQNNGV. The CDR3 is 17 amino acids. CDR3 in DNA: TGTGCCAGCAGCTTAGATCTTGATAGCGGGGGGGTGAATGAGCAGTTCTTC. Protein product: CASSLDLDSGGVNEQFF.

This clonotype was counted between two and nine times. The genes are TRBV24-1 and TRBJ2-3; TRBD1 matches at 8 bases. Germline V gene sequence: CDR1 KGHDR, CDR2 SFDVKD. J was trimmed by 7 bases and V by 5 bases; bases with no gene match: 7. CDR3 length: 14 amino acids. CDR3 in DNA: TGTGCCACCAGTGGGCAGGGGGCCAGAAATACGCAGTATTTT. Amino acids: CATSGQGARNTQYF.

This clonotype showed up many times. This chain uses TRBV20-1 with TRBJ1-1; unclear D gene. Looked up from germline, CDR1 is DFQATT and CDR2 is SNEGSKA (reference sequence). The CDR3 sequence is 14 residues long. V was clipped by 4 bases and J by 5 bases, with 17 bases between them. The CDR3 reads CSATGPLTGTEAFF. CDR3 bases: TGCAGTGCTACCGGGCCACTAACGGGGACTGAAGCTTTCTTT.

This clonotype was detected ten times or more. The chain has TRBV20-1 and TRBJ2-7; TRBD1 matches 7 bases. Germline V gene lookup returns CDR1 DFQATT and CDR2 SNEGSKA (reference sequence). Unmatched junction bases numbered 3, after V lost 5 bases and J lost 5 bases. The CDR3 contains 11 residues. The CDR3 coding sequence is TGCAGTGCTGGCACAGGGGACGAGCAGTACTTC. Protein sequence: CSAGTGDEQYF.

The chain links TRBV6-6 to TRBJ2-3, with D perhaps given as TRBD1 or TRBD2 (5 bases each). Trimming shortened V by 10 bases and J by 4 bases, and 12 bases separated the two germline ends. Per the germline V gene, CDR1 is MNHNY and CDR2 is SVGAGI (reference sequence). The CDR3 length is 12 residues. The CDR3 DNA reads as TGTGCCACCAGAGGGGCGTCAGATACGCAGTATTTT. Translating gives CATRGASDTQYF.